Listed here are 27 T cell receptor beta chains from one sample, sequenced in a study of beta chain features in type 1 diabetes. Every isolated RNA sample was fully reverse transcribed, so sequencing captured expressed TCRB transcripts. Profiling relied on immunoSEQ multiplex PCR, and the TCRdb table lists in-frame clones only, not all of them. This table holds over 700,000 clones, about a sixth found once. Input material: naive CD4+ T cells from blood. Receptors originate from a woman in her late teens or twenties in good health.

The chain uses TRBV9 and TRBJ2-7, with 9 bases matching TRBD1. The CDR3 is made up of 16 amino acids. Germline V CDR1 and CDR2: SGDLS, YYNGEE. Trimming at V came to 0 bases and at J to 7 bases, leaving 11 bases not matched to a gene. The CDR3 here is CASSVEGTGNVREQYF. In nucleotides, the CDR3 is TGTGCCAGCAGCGTAGAGGGGACAGGGAATGTGCGGGAGCAGTACTTC.

For this clone: One end of the junction varies from germline; a read error may be responsible. This sequence joins TRBV18 and TRBJ2-5; D is perhaps TRBD1 (7 bases). Germline V gene lookup returns CDR1 KGHSH and CDR2 LQKENI. The CDR3 has 14 residues. Here the CDR3 reads CASSPGGWDSNVNF. The CDR3, as DNA: TGTGCCAGCTCACCGGGGGGCTGGGACAGTAACGTGAACTTC.

This sequence joins TRBV9 and TRBJ2-1; 9 bases are shared with TRBD1. Germline CDR1 reads SGDLS; CDR2 reads YYNGEE. The length of the CDR3 is 15 residues. The junction had 4 bases not matched to a gene; V was cut back by 0 bases and J by 6 bases. The CDR3 protein is CASSVAGTGINEQFF. In nucleotides, the CDR3 is TGTGCCAGCAGCGTAGCCGGGACAGGGATCAATGAGCAGTTCTTC.

CDR3 nucleotide sequence: TGTGCCAGCAGAGATGGGGGTTTCACTGAAGCTTTCTTT. This translates into CASRDGGFTEAFF. The rearrangement links TRBV28 to TRBJ1-1; tentative D call: TRBD1 (5 bases). Germline values: CDR1 MDHEN, CDR2 SYDVKM. The CDR3 contains 13 residues. V was cut by 6 bases and J by 4 bases, with 12 bases left in between.

The table lists this clone with a few counts. This chain uses TRBV6-1 with TRBJ1-2; possibly TRBD1 for D (6 bases). This CDR3 is built from 14 residues. Germline CDR1 reads MNHNS; CDR2 reads SASEGT. Trimming cost V 8 bases and J 4 bases, with 17 bases left between them. The CDR3 DNA reads TGTGCCAGCCGACCTAACGACAGGCTCTATGGCTACACCTTC. Translated: CASRPNDRLYGYTF.

This clone was picked up a small number of times. The rearrangement links TRBV5-1 to TRBJ2-4; 8 nucleotides align to TRBD1. CDR3 size: 19 residues. CDR1 and CDR2 (germline): SGHRS, YFSETQ. V lost 0 bases to trimming and J lost 0 bases; unmatched junction nucleotides: 11. This CDR3 is CASSLESRGRFPAKNIQYF. CDR3 nucleotides: TGCGCCAGCAGCTTGGAATCCAGGGGGCGATTCCCAGCCAAAAACATTCAGTACTTC.

This chain connects TRBV7-2 to TRBJ2-5; maybe TRBD1 (5 bases). V shed 3 bases and J shed 4 bases, with 21 bases lying between them. Germline loops: CDR1 SGHTA, CDR2 FQGNSA. This CDR3 spans 17 amino acids. In nucleotides, the CDR3 is TGTGCCAGCAGCTTGTTCAGGGTTCGCGTTAGAGGAGAGACCCAGTACTTC. This codes for CASSLFRVRVRGETQYF.

The V and J genes are TRBV18 and TRBJ2-1; a possible D gene is TRBD2 (6 bases). The CDR3 has 12 amino acids. V was trimmed by 3 bases and J by 8 bases, leaving 8 bases between them. CDR1 and CDR2 from the germline V gene are KGHSH and LQKENI. The CDR3 region is CASSPPGDEQFF. The CDR3 DNA reads as TGTGCCAGCTCACCGCCGGGGGATGAGCAGTTCTTC.

The sample holds a few counts of this clone. V gene TRBV6-5 combines with J gene TRBJ1-1; D call uncertain. The CDR3 is 14 amino acids. Per germline, CDR1 MNHEY and CDR2 SVGAGI. Trimming cost V 6 bases and J 3 bases, with 14 bases left between them. CDR3 bases: TGTGCCAGCAGACTGGCACAGCGGGACACTGAAGCTTTCTTT. Translating gives CASRLAQRDTEAFF.

There are a few counts of this clone. V is TRBV27 and J is TRBJ2-1; 11 bases line up with TRBD2. Trimming removed 5 bases from V and 3 bases from J; junction bases left unmatched: 6. Germline V gene lookup returns CDR1 MNHEY and CDR2 SMNVEV (reference sequence). The CDR3 loop spans 16 amino acids. CDR3 bases: TGTGCCAGCAGTCCCGCGGGACTAGCGGTCTACAATGAGCAGTTCTTC. Translation gives CASSPAGLAVYNEQFF.

This clone was found a few times. The chain links TRBV19 to TRBJ2-1, with D tentatively TRBD1 or TRBD2 (5 bases each). CDR3 length: 11 amino acids. With 9 bases removed from V and 6 bases from J, the gap between germline ends came to 9 bases. CDR1 is LNHDA, CDR2 SQIVND, per germline (reference sequence). The CDR3 sequence is CASGGGNEQFF. DNA of the CDR3: TGTGCCAGCGGTGGGGGCAATGAGCAGTTCTTC.

The CDR3 sequence: CAISVRLSSYNEQFF. The CDR3 coding sequence is TGTGCCATCAGTGTCCGGCTTAGCTCCTACAATGAGCAGTTCTTC. The V call is TRBV10-3, the J call TRBJ2-1; D uncertain. From germline, CDR1 is ENHRY and CDR2 SYGVKD. V was clipped by 4 bases and J by 0 bases, with 10 bases between them. The CDR3 spans 15 residues.

The chain employs TRBV29-1 and TRBJ2-7; maybe TRBD1 (6 bases). V was cut by 6 bases and J by 0 bases, with 9 bases left in between. CDR1 is SQVTM, CDR2 ANQGSEA, per germline. This CDR3 has 12 residues. The CDR3 DNA is TGCAGCGTCACAGGGTCCTCCTACGAGCAGTACTTC. Protein: CSVTGSSYEQYF.

Only a few counts were recorded for this clone. V gene TRBV7-2 combines with J gene TRBJ2-3; D possibly corresponds to TRBD1 (5 bases). This CDR3 comprises 18 residues. Germline lookup yields CDR1 SGHTA and CDR2 FQGNSA. The V gene lost 5 bases and the J gene lost 2 bases, with 23 bases spanning the gap. The CDR3 here is CASSLIGTGWGLTDTQYF. CDR3 coding DNA: TGTGCCAGCAGCCTTATCGGTACAGGTTGGGGCCTCACAGATACGCAGTATTTT. The full variable domain, its missing parts supplied by reference TRBV7-2 and TRBJ2-3, is GAGVSQSPSNKVTEKGKDVELRCDPISGHTALYWYRQSLGQGLEFLIYFQGNSAPDKSGLPSDRFSAERTGGSVSTLTIQRTQQEDSAVYLCASSLIGTGWGLTDTQYFGPGTRLTVL.

This chain uses TRBV5-4 with TRBJ2-5; 13 bases align to TRBD2. The V and J ends lost 2 bases and 2 bases, in that order; junction bases with no gene match: 9. Germline V gene data show CDR1 as SGHNT and CDR2 as YYREEE (reference sequence). The CDR3 sequence is 18 residues long. CDR3 amino acids: CASSLGLAGVLFQETQYF. In nucleotides, the CDR3 is TGTGCCAGCAGCTTAGGACTAGCGGGAGTGCTATTTCAAGAGACCCAGTACTTC.

V gene TRBV28 combines with J gene TRBJ1-1; unclear D gene. V was shortened by 2 bases and J by 0 bases, with 4 bases between the two germline ends. Germline CDR1 is MDHEN and CDR2 is SYDVKM. The CDR3 runs 13 residues. CDR3 protein: CASSLRLNTEAFF. CDR3 DNA sequence: TGTGCCAGCAGTTTAAGGTTGAACACTGAAGCTTTCTTT.

The chain joins TRBV18 to TRBJ2-7; D gene unclear. The CDR3 totals 13 residues. The germline CDR1 and CDR2 sequences are KGHSH and LQKENI. V lost 4 bases to trimming and J lost 3 bases, with 10 bases between them. Here the CDR3 DNA reads TGTGCCAGCTCACAGCTGGGTTTCTACGAGCAGTACTTC. Translated: CASSQLGFYEQYF.

The chain combines TRBV7-9 with TRBJ1-5; D remains unclear. Germline V gives CDR1 SEHNR, CDR2 FQNEAQ (reference sequence). The CDR3 contains 12 residues. V was clipped by 3 bases and J by 5 bases, with 5 bases between them. The chain's CDR3 is CASSFGHQPQHF. CDR3 nucleotides: TGTGCCAGCAGCTTCGGCCATCAGCCCCAGCATTTT.

This clone was seen only a few times. The J gene is TRBJ2-6, the V gene TRBV6-1, with D hard to call. Germline V gives CDR1 MNHNS, CDR2 SASEGT. With 4 bases removed from V and 0 bases from J, the gap between germline ends came to 4 bases. This CDR3 spans 14 amino acids. The CDR3 sequence is CASSGYSGANVLTF. The CDR3 DNA reads TGTGCCAGCAGTGGATACTCTGGGGCCAACGTCCTGACTTTC.

The chain combines TRBV9 with TRBJ2-2; D not certain. Germline values: CDR1 SGDLS, CDR2 YYNGEE. The CDR3 has 18 amino acids. Trimming stripped 3 bases from V and 0 bases from J, with 18 bases between. The CDR3 bases are TGTGCCAGCAGCGGCCCCCCTAAAGTAAGAACGAACACCGGGGAGCTGTTTTTT. Encoded protein: CASSGPPKVRTNTGELFF.

This chain joins TRBV7-9 and TRBJ1-5; no firm D call. Germline values: CDR1 SEHNR, CDR2 FQNEAQ (reference sequence). The CDR3 sequence is 14 residues long. Trimming removed 4 bases from V and 0 bases from J, with 7 bases in between. CDR3 in DNA: TGTGCCAGCAGCTCTGTGAATAGCAATCAGCCCCAGCATTTT. Amino acids: CASSSVNSNQPQHF.

The chain joins TRBV11-3 to TRBJ2-1, with a possible D match to TRBD2 (5 bases). V lost 5 bases and J 9 bases, leaving 17 bases between the germline ends. CDR3 length equals 14 residues. Germline V CDR1 and CDR2: SGHNT, YENEEA. This CDR3 reads CASSERLGRAEQFF. In nucleotides, the CDR3 is TGTGCCAGCAGCGAAAGATTAGGGCGGGCTGAGCAGTTCTTC.

This clone was detected only a few times. The gene calls are TRBV28 and TRBJ2-4; D may be TRBD2 (5 bases). The CDR3 spans 14 residues. The V and J ends lost 5 bases and 7 bases respectively, with 15 bases between them. The germline gives CDR1 MDHEN, CDR2 SYDVKM. CDR3 in DNA: TGTGCCAGCAGTCTCGGCCGCCGAGGGAACATTCAGTACTTC. Its translation is CASSLGRRGNIQYF. The complete variable domain, with remaining parts taken from reference TRBV28 and TRBJ2-4, reads DVKVTQSSRYLVKRTGEKVFLECVQDMDHENMFWYRQDPGLGLRLIYFSYDVKMKEKGDIPEGYSVSREKKERFSLILESASTNQTSMYLCASSLGRRGNIQYFGAGTRLSVL.

About this clone itself: Other DNA sequences from this sample encode an identical CDR3 as well. The chain employs TRBV2 and TRBJ2-1; TRBD2 matches 10 bases. This CDR3 contains 15 residues. Germline V lookup: CDR1 SNHLY, CDR2 FYNNEI. After removal of 4 bases from V and 2 bases from J, the junction contained 2 bases not matched to a gene. CDR3 protein: CASSGGLAAYNEQFF. The CDR3 region has the DNA TGTGCCAGCAGTGGCGGACTAGCGGCCTACAATGAGCAGTTCTTC.

This clone was seen more than once but under ten times. The chain couples TRBV7-8 to TRBJ1-4, with D unresolved. The germline V gene encodes CDR1 SGHVS and CDR2 FQNEAQ. Trimming removed 3 bases from V and 8 bases from J, with 16 bases in between. This CDR3 is 15 amino acids long. The CDR3 spells CASSFSAAAAEKLFF. As DNA, the CDR3 is TGTGCCAGCAGCTTTTCGGCGGCCGCGGCCGAAAAACTGTTTTTT. The entire variable domain, with the rest obtained from reference TRBV7-8 and TRBJ1-4, is as follows: GAGVSQSPRYKVAKRGQDVALRCDPISGHVSLFWYQQALGQGPEFLTYFQNEAQLDKSGLPSDRFFAERPEGSVSTLKIQRTQQEDSAVYLCASSFSAAAAEKLFFGSGTQLSVL.

This clone was seen only a few times. The genes are TRBV7-9 and TRBJ1-3; unclear D gene. The CDR3 extends over 15 amino acids. The V gene lost 4 bases and the J gene lost 0 bases, with 10 bases spanning the gap. Germline CDR1 is SEHNR and CDR2 is FQNEAQ (reference sequence). In nucleotides, the CDR3 is TGTGCCAGCAGCTCCGGGTCCAACTCTGGAAACACCATATATTTT. It translates to CASSSGSNSGNTIYF.

This rearrangement joins TRBV28 to TRBJ1-5; 12 bases match TRBD1. CDR1 and CDR2 (germline): MDHEN, SYDVKM. Trimming took 6 bases from V and 4 from J; bases not matched to a gene: 10. The CDR3 extends over 17 amino acids. For the CDR3, the DNA is TGTGCCAGCAGCCCCCGGGACAGGGGGCCCCAGAATCAGCCCCAGCATTTT. It is translated as CASSPRDRGPQNQPQHF.